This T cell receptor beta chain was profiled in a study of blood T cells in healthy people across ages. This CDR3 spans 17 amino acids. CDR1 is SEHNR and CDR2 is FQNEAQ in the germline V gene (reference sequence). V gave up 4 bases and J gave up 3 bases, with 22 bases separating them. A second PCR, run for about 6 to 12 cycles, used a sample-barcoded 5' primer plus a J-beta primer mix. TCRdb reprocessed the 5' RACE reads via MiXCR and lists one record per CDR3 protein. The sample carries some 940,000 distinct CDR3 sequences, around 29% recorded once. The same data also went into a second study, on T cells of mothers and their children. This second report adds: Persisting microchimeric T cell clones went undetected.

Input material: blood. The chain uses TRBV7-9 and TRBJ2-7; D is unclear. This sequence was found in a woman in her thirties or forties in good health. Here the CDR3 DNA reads TGTGCCAGCAGCTCAACCCAACAAGCCCCCGGCAGCTACGAGCAGTACTTC. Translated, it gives CASSSTQQAPGSYEQYF.